These T cell receptor beta chains were read from a single sample in a study of spatial heterogeneity in lung cancer. One entry per CDR3 protein results from TCRdb running MiXCR on the 5' RACE reads. Of about 61,000 distinct CDR3 sequences in the sample, approximately 6% were seen once. The sequenced sample was PBMCs, obtained at surgery. The source is a female donor with early-stage non-small cell lung cancer. Both conserved end residues are part of each CDR3. Expanded clones are given a class, and other clones once, few, many or no size at all.

V,size,CDR3
TRBV13,-,CASSWVRVGYGYTF
TRBV6-1,few,CASSGTETQYF
TRBV24-1,many,CATSGSAGYTGELFF
TRBV6-6,many,CATMGGTVTYEQYF
TRBV2,many,CASRDSSYAPLHF
TRBV20-1,few,CSARWDYYNEQFF
TRBV28,many,CASLYRGRGYTF
TRBV12-3/TRBV12-4,many,CASSLERVNTEAFF
TRBV4-1,few,CASSPTGGTVRTGELFF
TRBV27,many,CASTQIAGVDEQFF
TRBV20-1,-,CSARNEPGWNQPQHF
TRBV9,few,CASSVGIRGPPEPQHF
TRBV28,few,CASSSRGQGVAQPQHF
TRBV25-1,many,CASRQGVGETQYF
TRBV7-3,many,CASSPGVPGQLLGGAFF
TRBV3-1,-,CASTTAGGLTDTQYF
TRBV6-2/TRBV6-3,many,CASRSYPGQPLGYTF
TRBV12-3/TRBV12-4,many,CASSLVAGGETQYF
TRBV27,many,CASSFQGPNQPQHF
TRBV29-1,many,CSVPIWKTGRFQETQYF
TRBV19,few,CASSIGAGDSVFF
TRBV5-5,-,CASSLVGRPYNEQFF
TRBV11-2,many,CASSLDPIGLAGRTGELFF
TRBV5-1,few,CASSTGGNQPQHF
TRBV3-1,medium-sized,CASSLGLAGDSRKFF
TRBV20-1,many,CSASSGRAVDEQYF
TRBV7-2,many,CASSFHSGNTIYF
TRBV10-1,few,CATSQGTGNTIYF
TRBV28,-,CASSPPPTNEKLFF
TRBV28,many,CASNRRLAGEQYF
TRBV28,-,CASSSGSRPQHF
TRBV7-3,many,CASSLGRDAEAFF
TRBV28,many,CASSLEYYGDKNTGELFF
TRBV19,few,CASSQVSATGELFF
TRBV29-1,many,CSATDEGAGETQYF
TRBV9,-,CASSAYGQADVNTEAFF
TRBV7-3,many,CASSLMGRDNSPLHF
TRBV4-2,many,CASWGREQGSDTEAFF
TRBV20-1,many,CSASSTAVGGGITDTQYF
TRBV4-1,few,CASSQDFNQPQHF
TRBV9,many,CASSVGASGTGETQYF
TRBV7-2,many,CASSLDGPAGGMQPQHF
TRBV12-3/TRBV12-4,many,CASSLTGPKNTEAFF
TRBV11-1,many,CASSLAGTGAWDEQFF
TRBV20-1,many,CSASAQGRTEAFF
TRBV5-6,few,CASSRGVQDGQPQHF
TRBV9,many,CASSVGTDPNTGELFF
TRBV5-1,many,CASSLAVTPNTEAFF
TRBV5-1,many,CASSSFGDKITGELFF
TRBV20-1,many,CSASQHSNQPQHF
TRBV7-3,many,CASSLTPVGNTIYF
TRBV5-1,-,CASSLGDRFGHEQYF